This entry lists 30 T cell receptor beta chains sequenced from one sample in a study of T cell clonality in common variable immunodeficiency. Repertoires were generated with immunoSEQ multiplex PCR, while TCRdb's copy carries only in-frame clones and drops some. Recorded here are 35,000 or so clones, none singletons. Material: peripheral blood mononuclear cells. These receptors originate from a person between 18 and 75 years old in good health.

This clone was seen repeatedly, ten times or more. The CDR3 extends 3 residues past the end of the read, so its final part is completed from the germline J gene. This sequence joins TRBV20-1 and TRBJ1-5, with D possibly being TRBD1 (6 bases). Germline CDR1 reads DFQATT; CDR2 reads SNEGSKA (reference sequence). This CDR3 region has 15 residues. V dropped 1 base and J dropped 7 bases, with 17 bases sitting between them. The covered CDR3 bases are TGCAGTGCTAGAGCGGCGACAGGTTGGGAGCAGCCC. This translates into CSARAATGWEQP. The whole CDR3 sequence is CSARAATGWEQPQHF.

This clone has at least ten counts. The sequence runs out 3 residues before the end of the CDR3; the remainder is reconstructed from the germline J gene. J is TRBJ1-5 and V is TRBV28, with 7 bases fitting TRBD1. The CDR3 has 16 amino acids. Per germline, CDR1 MDHEN and CDR2 SYDVKM. Trimming at V came to 6 bases and at J to 4 bases, leaving 12 bases not matched to a gene. Here the CDR3 reads CASSGEGAISNQPQHF. The covered CDR3 bases are TGTGCCAGCAGCGGGGAGGGGGCGATAAGTAATCAGCCC.

This clone was seen many times. The sequence runs out 3 residues before the end of the CDR3; the remainder is reconstructed from the germline J gene. The genes are TRBV2 and TRBJ1-2; D gene uncertain. The CDR3 is 14 residues long. Germline values: CDR1 SNHLY, CDR2 FYNNEI. Trimming cost V 6 bases and J 1 base, with 12 bases left between them. The part of the CDR3 DNA that was read is TGTGCCAGCAGAGTGGTCGCGATTAACTATGGC. Translating it yields CASRVVAINYG. The complete CDR3 protein is CASRVVAINYGYTF.

This clone came up a few times. The observed sequence ends 3 residues before the CDR3 terminus, with the missing tail filled in from the germline J gene. The chain is built from TRBV2 and TRBJ1-6; 7 nucleotides line up with TRBD1. From germline, CDR1 is SNHLY and CDR2 FYNNEI. The CDR3 has 13 residues. The V and J ends lost 9 bases and 7 bases, in that order; junction bases with no gene match: 6. CDR3 bases read: TGTGCCAGTGCGGGACAGTCAAATTCACCC. It specifies CASAGQSNSP. The whole CDR3 region reads CASAGQSNSPLHF.

This clone has at least ten counts. The read is 3 residues too short to cover the CDR3 end, so that end is filled in from the germline J gene. The chain joins TRBV13 to TRBJ2-7; 9 positions agree with TRBD2. The CDR3 runs 15 residues. Germline-derived CDR1 and CDR2 are PRHDT and FYEKMQ (reference sequence). V gave up 5 bases and J gave up 1 base; unmatched junction bases: 6. The CDR3 bases that were read are TGTGCCAGCAGCACCAGCGGGAGGAGGTCCTACGAG. The encoded protein is CASSTSGRRSYE. The entire CDR3 protein reads CASSTSGRRSYEQYF.

This clone was seen ten or more times. Coverage ceases 3 residues before the CDR3 finishes, and the germline J gene fills in the end. The chain carries TRBV5-1 and TRBJ2-7, with TRBD2 matching over 7 bases. The CDR3 spans 16 residues. V dropped 1 base and J dropped 6; count of bases not matched to a gene: 13. Germline V gives CDR1 SGHRS, CDR2 YFSETQ. The CDR3 region is CASSLNQGGPFGEQYF. The part of the CDR3 DNA that was read is TGCGCCAGCAGCTTGAACCAGGGAGGGCCTTTTGGCGAG. Filled out from reference TRBV5-1 and TRBJ2-7, the complete variable domain reads KAGVTQTPRYLIKTRGQQVTLSCSPISGHRSVSWYQQTPGQGLQFLFEYFSETQRNKGNFPGRFSGRQFSNSRSEMNVSTLELGDSALYLCASSLNQGGPFGEQYFGPGTRLTVT.

The sample holds many counts of this clone. The CDR3 is CASSLGLRGAFVYEQYF. The covered CDR3 bases are TGTGCCAGCAGCTTAGGTCTCCGGGGGGCGTTTGTTTACGAG. The chain employs TRBV7-8 and TRBJ2-7, with a tentative D call TRBD2 (7 bases). The DNA ends 3 residues before the CDR3 does, and the rest of the CDR3 is filled in from the germline J gene. Trimming took off 1 base at V and 4 bases at J, with 20 bases between the two ends. The germline gives CDR1 SGHVS, CDR2 FQNEAQ. The CDR3 has 17 residues.

This clone was recorded many times. The read halts 3 residues ahead of the CDR3 end, with the missing end drawn from the germline J gene. The rearrangement uses TRBV20-1 and TRBJ2-1; 10 bases line up with TRBD2. V lost 2 bases to trimming and J lost 8 bases; unmatched junction nucleotides: 9. Germline V lookup: CDR1 DFQATT, CDR2 SNEGSKA (reference sequence). This CDR3 is 15 amino acids long. The CDR3 reads CSARSVSGRFDEQFF. The sequenced part of the CDR3 DNA is TGCAGTGCTAGATCGGTTAGCGGGAGGTTCGATGAG.

In its sample, this clone was seen many times. Read coverage stops 3 residues before the CDR3 terminus; the germline J gene supplies the remainder. The V call is TRBV18, the J call TRBJ2-3; unclear D gene. Trimming stripped 0 bases from V and 4 bases from J, with 5 bases between. This CDR3 has 13 amino acids. From germline, CDR1 is KGHSH and CDR2 LQKENI. The covered CDR3 bases are TGTGCCAGCTCACCACCGGGCCCAGATACG. Translated, it gives CASSPPGPDT. The full CDR3 protein reads CASSPPGPDTQYF. The full variable domain, rest sourced from reference TRBV18 and TRBJ2-3, is NAGVMQNPRHLVRRRGQEARLRCSPMKGHSHVYWYRQLPEEGLKFMVYLQKENIIDESGMPKERFSAEFPKEGPSILRIQQVVRGDSAAYFCASSPPGPDTQYFGPGTRLTVL.

This clone was seen ten or more times. From the germline J gene comes the end of the CDR3, since the read stops 3 residues before it. The V and J genes are TRBV7-8 and TRBJ2-5, with 10 bases matching TRBD2. CDR1 is SGHVS and CDR2 is FQNEAQ in the germline V gene. J lost 2 bases, V lost 5 bases, and 5 bases had no gene match. The CDR3 runs 15 residues. CDR3 region: CASSQLAGHQETQYF. The sequenced CDR3 bases are TGTGCCAGCAGCCAACTAGCGGGACATCAAGAGACC.

Many counts were recorded for this clone. The CDR3 end is not reached by the read, which stops 3 residues before it; the germline J gene fills it in. This sequence joins TRBV2 and TRBJ1-1; TRBD1 might be the D (6 bases). The length of the CDR3 is 13 residues. Trimming removed 7 bases at V and 2 bases at J, with 11 bases between. Germline CDR1 and CDR2: SNHLY and FYNNEI. The CDR3 loop is CASNIGGNTEAFF. Partial CDR3 DNA: TGTGCCAGCAATATAGGGGGTAACACTGAA.

This clone came up many times. The read terminates 3 residues before the CDR3 end, so the remaining end is supplied by the germline J gene. J is TRBJ2-7 and V is TRBV6-1, with 10 bases matching TRBD2. The J segment lost 1 base and the V segment lost 4 bases, leaving 4 bases of the junction unmatched. The CDR3 extends over 15 amino acids. Germline CDR1 and CDR2: MNHNS and SASEGT. CDR3 region: CASSGGAGGSYEQYF. CDR3 bases read: TGTGCCAGCAGTGGGGGAGCGGGAGGGTCCTACGAG.

This clone was observed at least ten times. The read comes to an end 3 residues before the CDR3 does, leaving the germline J gene to fill in the end. The genes are TRBV6-1 and TRBJ2-7; TRBD1 matches 9 bases. V was pared by 4 bases and J by 2 bases, with 6 bases of the junction left unmatched. Germline CDR1 MNHNS, CDR2 SASEGT. This CDR3 contains 15 residues. CDR3 DNA, as far as it was read: TGTGCCAGCAGTGCACCGGGACAGGGCCCCTACGAG. This encodes CASSAPGQGPYE. The CDR3, in full, reads CASSAPGQGPYEQYF.

Many counts were recorded for this clone. The sequenced fragment ends 3 residues before the CDR3 boundary, so the rest is inferred from the germline J gene. The genes are TRBV20-1 and TRBJ2-7; 9 bases line up with TRBD2. The germline CDR1 and CDR2 sequences are DFQATT and SNEGSKA (reference sequence). This CDR3 has 17 residues. J was trimmed by 2 bases and V by 6 bases; bases with no gene match: 17. This CDR3 is CSAYLSGDSGSPYEQYF. CDR3 DNA, as far as it was read: TGCAGTGCCTACCTATCCGGTGATAGCGGGAGCCCCTACGAG.

The table lists this clone with many counts. The sequenced fragment ends 3 residues before the CDR3 boundary, so the rest is inferred from the germline J gene. The chain combines TRBV6-1 with TRBJ2-1, with 8 bases matching TRBD2. V shed 2 bases and J 3 bases; nucleotides not matched to a gene: 6. The germline CDR1 and CDR2 sequences are MNHNS and SASEGT. The CDR3 has 16 amino acids. The CDR3 sequence is CASSEKGLAYYNEQFF. Partial CDR3 DNA: TGTGCCAGCAGTGAAAAAGGACTAGCTTACTACAATGAG.

This clone was observed many times. CDR3 DNA (partial): TGTGCCAGCAGCTTAGGGAGGGGAGGCAATCAGCCC. This gives the protein CASSLGRGGNQP. The complete CDR3 reads CASSLGRGGNQPQHF. The chain recombines TRBV7-8 with TRBJ1-5; possible D gene TRBD1, 5 bases. The CDR3 end is not reached by the read, which stops 3 residues before it; the germline J gene fills it in. Trimming cost V 1 base and J 2 bases, with 9 bases left between them. CDR1 SGHVS and CDR2 FQNEAQ come from the germline V gene. The CDR3 is 15 residues long.

This clone appeared many times. The read is 3 residues too short to cover the CDR3 end, so that end is filled in from the germline J gene. This chain connects TRBV7-9 to TRBJ2-3; 7 bases map to TRBD1. Germline V gene lookup returns CDR1 SEHNR and CDR2 FQNEAQ (reference sequence). Unmatched junction bases numbered 9, after V lost 5 bases and J lost 4 bases. The CDR3 sequence is 15 residues long. The sequenced part of the CDR3 DNA is TGTGCCAGCAGCACTACGACAGGGTACCCAGATACG. Protein: CASSTTTGYPDT. The entire CDR3 is CASSTTTGYPDTQYF.

This clone has ten or more counts. The CDR3 end is not reached by the read, which stops 3 residues before it; the germline J gene fills it in. J is TRBJ1-1 and V is TRBV5-1; D not resolved. The CDR3 covers 13 residues. From germline, CDR1 is SGHRS and CDR2 YFSETQ. V gave up 7 bases and J gave up 1 base, with 11 bases separating them. The sequenced part of the CDR3 DNA is TGCGCCAGCTCCCTAGAACGGAACACTGAA. Its protein product is CASSLERNTE. The CDR3 as a whole reads CASSLERNTEAFF.

This clone has ten or more counts. The read terminates 3 residues before the CDR3 end, so the remaining end is supplied by the germline J gene. The rearrangement links TRBV7-6 to TRBJ1-1, with 7 bases aligning to TRBD1. The CDR3 sequence is 14 residues long. Germline-derived CDR1 and CDR2 are SGHVS and FNYEAQ. V trimming: 4 bases; J trimming: 4 bases; junction bases outside the gene matches: 6. CDR3 protein: CASSSVTGSTEAFF. CDR3 DNA (partial): TGTGCCAGCAGCTCAGTGACAGGGTCCACTGAA.

This clone has ten or more counts. The sequence runs out 3 residues before the end of the CDR3; the remainder is reconstructed from the germline J gene. The V gene is TRBV19, the J gene TRBJ2-7; D possibly corresponds to TRBD1 (6 bases). The V gene lost 5 bases and the J gene lost 2 bases, with 13 bases spanning the gap. CDR3 length: 14 amino acids. CDR1 and CDR2 from the germline V gene are LNHDA and SQIVND (reference sequence). Incomplete CDR3 DNA: TGTGCCAGTAGTGCCGGGACATACACCTACGAG. Translating gives CASSAGTYTYE. The CDR3 as a whole reads CASSAGTYTYEQYF.

This clone was found a few times. The read ends 3 residues shy of where the CDR3 ends; the end is completed using the germline J gene. V and J are TRBV2 and TRBJ1-6, with D perhaps matching TRBD1 (6 bases). CDR1 and CDR2 (germline): SNHLY, FYNNEI. V lost 3 bases to trimming and J lost 5 bases, with 23 bases between them. CDR3 size: 19 residues. The CDR3 loop is CASSEDSDRSTYNNSPLHF. CDR3 DNA (partial): TGTGCCAGCAGTGAGGACAGCGACAGGTCCACTTACAATAATTCACCC.

This clone was picked up many times. The observed sequence ends 3 residues before the CDR3 terminus, with the missing tail filled in from the germline J gene. This chain links TRBV5-6 with TRBJ2-3; a possible D gene is TRBD2 (5 bases). From germline, CDR1 is SGHDT and CDR2 YYEEEE. V was clipped by 0 bases and J by 2 bases, with 10 bases between them. The CDR3 sequence is 15 residues long. Incomplete CDR3 DNA: TGTGCCAGCAGCTTGGATATAGCGAACACAGATACG. This sequence encodes CASSLDIANTDT. Given in full, the CDR3 is CASSLDIANTDTQYF.

This clone was picked up many times. The CDR3 goes on 3 residues after the read ends, and that part is filled in from the germline J gene. The genes are TRBV28 and TRBJ2-7, with 11 bases lining up with TRBD1. The V and J ends lost 6 bases and 3 bases, in that order; junction bases with no gene match: 7. Germline V gene sequence: CDR1 MDHEN, CDR2 SYDVKM. The CDR3 contains 15 residues. Incomplete CDR3 DNA: TGTGCCAGCAGCCCCACCGGGACAGGGGGCTACGAG. Its translation is CASSPTGTGGYE. The full-length CDR3 reads as CASSPTGTGGYEQYF. Combining the CDR3 with reference TRBV28 and TRBJ2-7 gives the whole variable domain DVKVTQSSRYLVKRTGEKVFLECVQDMDHENMFWYRQDPGLGLRLIYFSYDVKMKEKGDIPEGYSVSREKKERFSLILESASTNQTSMYLCASSPTGTGGYEQYFGPGTRLTVT.

This clone has more than one count but fewer than ten. It may be a read error: a sequence one base away is much more abundant. The sequence runs out 3 residues before the end of the CDR3; the remainder is reconstructed from the germline J gene. The sample contains more than one DNA sequence encoding this CDR3. This chain joins TRBV7-9 and TRBJ1-4; a possible D gene is TRBD1 (6 bases). CDR1 is SEHNR and CDR2 is FQNEAQ in the germline V gene (reference sequence). The CDR3 consists of 14 residues. CDR3 in amino acids: CASSLAGDIEKLFF. The CDR3 DNA, read in part, is TGTGCCAGCAGCTTGGCAGGGGACATTGAGAAA.

Many counts were recorded for this clone. The CDR3 is cut off 3 residues early in the read; its end comes from the germline J gene. The gene calls are TRBV19 and TRBJ2-1; the D gene is possibly TRBD2 (6 bases). The germline V gene encodes CDR1 LNHDA and CDR2 SQIVND (reference sequence). V was shortened by 10 bases and J by 1 base, with 20 bases between the two germline ends. There are 16 residues in the CDR3. CDR3 loop: CATSTGTSMSYNEQFF. The part of the CDR3 DNA that was read is TGTGCCACCAGTACCGGGACTTCGATGTCCTACAATGAG. Using reference TRBV19 and TRBJ2-1 for the parts outside the CDR3, the full variable domain is DGGITQSPKYLFRKEGQNVTLSCEQNLNHDAMYWYRQDPGQGLRLIYYSQIVNDFQKGDIAEGYSVSREKKESFPLTVTSAQKNPTAFYLCATSTGTSMSYNEQFFGPGTRLTVL.

This clone was picked up many times. Read data end 3 residues before the CDR3 end; the end is taken from the germline J gene. The chain recombines TRBV20-1 with TRBJ2-3, with 7 bases aligning to TRBD2. The CDR3 runs to 17 residues. Germline CDR1 and CDR2: DFQATT and SNEGSKA (reference sequence). Trimming took 2 bases from V and 0 from J; bases not matched to a gene: 11. Here the CDR3 reads CSARLRTRATSTDTQYF. Incomplete CDR3 DNA: TGCAGTGCTAGACTACGGACTAGAGCTACTAGCACAGATACG.

This clone showed up many times. The read terminates 3 residues ahead of where the CDR3 ends, so the germline J gene completes it. The genes are TRBV20-1 and TRBJ2-6; D is ambiguous. Per germline, CDR1 DFQATT and CDR2 SNEGSKA (reference sequence). The CDR3 is 13 residues long. Deletions cut 3 bases from V and 2 bases from J, with 5 bases between. CDR3 loop: CSASLPGANVLTF. The CDR3 DNA, read in part, is TGCAGTGCTAGTCTTCCTGGGGCCAACGTC.

This clone came up many times. CDR3 bases read: TGTGCCAGCAGTTTCCTAGGGGGTATTGAGACC. This codes for CASSFLGGIET. The CDR3, in full, reads CASSFLGGIETQYF. The chain uses TRBV27 and TRBJ2-5; tentative D call: TRBD1 (6 bases). The CDR3 end is not reached by the read, which stops 3 residues before it; the germline J gene fills it in. V was clipped by 3 bases and J by 5 bases, with 13 bases between them. Germline V gives CDR1 MNHEY, CDR2 SMNVEV (reference sequence). This CDR3 region has 14 residues.

This clone was observed many times. From the germline J gene comes the end of the CDR3, since the read stops 3 residues before it. The chain joins TRBV19 to TRBJ2-7; 12 bases map to TRBD1. The V gene's germline CDR1 is LNHDA and CDR2 SQIVND (reference sequence). V lost 6 bases, J lost 5 bases, and 8 bases stayed unmatched. The CDR3 has 15 residues. CDR3 region: CASSLRDRGLDEQYF. Incomplete CDR3 DNA: TGTGCCAGTAGCCTCCGGGACAGGGGGCTCGACGAG.

This clone was seen at least ten times. The read ends 3 residues before the CDR3 terminus; that terminus is restored from the germline J gene. The rearrangement uses TRBV10-3 and TRBJ2-7; TRBD2 matches at 12 bases. V was clipped by 6 bases and J by 5 bases; unmatched bases: 5. This CDR3 spans 14 amino acids. CDR1 is ENHRY and CDR2 is SYGVKD in the germline V gene. The sequenced part of the CDR3 DNA is TGTGCCATCAGGTTGACTAGCGGGAGCGACGAG. Translation: CAIRLTSGSDE. The whole CDR3 region reads CAIRLTSGSDEQYF.